Listed below are T cell receptor beta chains from one sample, sequenced in a study of T cells in tuberculosis. This table comes from immunoSEQ multiplex PCR, and its TCRdb copy is limited to in-frame clones, with some not included. Of tens of thousands of clones listed, 70% to 90% are singletons. Specimen: PBMCs, collected at tuberculosis diagnosis. These receptors were taken from an adult with tuberculosis. CDR3s include the opening cysteine and the closing phenylalanine or tryptophan. D genes are given only for firm matches. Clone size is shown for a subset of rows, as once, few, many or a class of expanded clone.

v_call	d_call	j_call	clone_size	cdr3_aa	cdr3_nt
TRBV11-2	TRBD1	TRBJ1-3	-	CASSRTGGMGNTIYF	TGTGCCAGCAGCCGGACAGGGGGCATGGGAAACACCATATATTTT
TRBV25-1	TRBD1	TRBJ2-3	-	CASSVWTGVTDTQYF	TGTGCCAGCAGTGTATGGACAGGGGTCACAGATACGCAGTATTTT
TRBV7-9	-	TRBJ1-4	-	CASSRAGSGEKLFF	TGTGCCAGCAGCCGAGCGGGGAGCGGAGAAAAACTGTTTTTT
TRBV6-5	-	TRBJ1-5	few	CASSPDRNQPQHF	TGTGCCAGCAGCCCTGACAGGAATCAGCCCCAGCATTTT
TRBV15	-	TRBJ1-3	once	CATSKQGGNTIYF	TGTGCCACCAGCAAACAGGGTGGAAACACCATATATTTT
TRBV6-5	-	TRBJ1-2	once	CASSPDANYGYTF	TGTGCCAGCAGTCCCGATGCGAACTATGGCTACACCTTC
TRBV19	-	TRBJ1-1	-	CASSIAGRGTEAFF	TGTGCCAGTAGTATCGCAGGGCGAGGAACTGAAGCTTTCTTT
TRBV27	TRBD2	TRBJ2-1	-	CASSLSGATYNEQFF	TGTGCCAGCAGTTTAAGCGGGGCGACGTACAATGAGCAGTTCTTC
TRBV19	-	TRBJ1-2	once	CASKYRVGEGYTF	TGTGCCAGTAAGTACAGGGTGGGGGAGGGCTACACCTTC
TRBV7-3	-	TRBJ1-1	-	CASSLNRNTEAFF	TGTGCCAGCAGCTTAAACAGAAACACTGAAGCTTTCTTT
TRBV7-2	TRBD1	TRBJ1-5	-	CASSLAAGGNQPQHF	TGTGCCAGCAGCTTAGCGGCAGGGGGTAATCAGCCCCAGCATTTT
TRBV4-3	-	TRBJ1-2	-	CASSQNREMGYTF	TGCGCCAGCAGCCAGAACAGGGAGATGGGCTACACCTTC
TRBV19	-	TRBJ1-6	-	CASSISQGWNSPLHF	TGTGCCAGTAGTATTTCTCAGGGGTGGAATTCACCCCTCCACTTT
TRBV19	TRBD1	TRBJ1-5	-	CASSTGAQPQHF	TGTGCCAGTAGCACAGGGGCGCAGCCCCAGCATTTT
TRBV21-1	-	TRBJ2-3	-	CASSTTSGLSTDTQYF	TGTGCCAGCAGCACGACTAGCGGGCTTAGCACAGATACGCAGTATTTT
TRBV19	TRBD1	TRBJ1-6	few	CASQLLQGARGPLHF	TGTGCCAGCCAACTCCTACAGGGGGCCCGAGGCCCCCTCCACTTT
TRBV6-7	TRBD1	TRBJ1-2	-	CASSHRGLNYGYTF	TGTGCCAGCAGTCACAGGGGGCTCAACTATGGCTACACCTTC
TRBV6-6	-	TRBJ1-6	-	CASSSPGRGDNSPLHF	TGTGCCAGCAGTTCTCCCGGCAGGGGTGATAATTCACCCCTCCACTTT
TRBV7-8	TRBD2	TRBJ2-7	-	CASSLARVSGVRTYEQYF	TGTGCCAGCAGCTTAGCGCGAGTTAGCGGGGTGAGGACCTACGAGCAGTACTTC
TRBV7-2	-	TRBJ2-2	-	CASSSDSYTGELFF	TGTGCCAGCAGCTCGGACAGTTACACCGGGGAGCTGTTTTTT
TRBV4-1	TRBD1	TRBJ1-2	once	CASSQKGTGGLGYTF	TGCGCCAGCAGCCAGAAGGGGACAGGGGGCCTTGGCTACACCTTC
TRBV7-8	TRBD1	TRBJ2-7	-	CASSSRQTGDGYEQYF	TGTGCCAGCAGCTCGCGACAGACAGGGGATGGCTACGAGCAGTACTTC
TRBV5-6	TRBD1	TRBJ2-7	-	CASSRGPGQGNNEQYF	TGTGCCAGCAGTCGAGGACCGGGACAGGGTAACAACGAGCAGTACTTC
TRBV12-5	TRBD1	TRBJ2-1	-	CASGQGDRAEQFF	TGTGCTAGTGGCCAAGGGGACAGAGCTGAGCAGTTCTTC
TRBV9	TRBD1	TRBJ2-1	-	CASSAGQDNEQFF	TGTGCCAGCAGCGCCGGACAGGACAATGAGCAGTTCTTC
TRBV28	-	TRBJ1-2	-	CASSRFRELIYGYTF	TGTGCCAGCAGTCGCTTCCGGGAACTTATCTATGGCTACACCTTC
TRBV7-9	-	TRBJ1-3	-	CASSLEQPGNTIYF	TGTGCCAGCAGCTTAGAACAGCCTGGAAACACCATATATTTT